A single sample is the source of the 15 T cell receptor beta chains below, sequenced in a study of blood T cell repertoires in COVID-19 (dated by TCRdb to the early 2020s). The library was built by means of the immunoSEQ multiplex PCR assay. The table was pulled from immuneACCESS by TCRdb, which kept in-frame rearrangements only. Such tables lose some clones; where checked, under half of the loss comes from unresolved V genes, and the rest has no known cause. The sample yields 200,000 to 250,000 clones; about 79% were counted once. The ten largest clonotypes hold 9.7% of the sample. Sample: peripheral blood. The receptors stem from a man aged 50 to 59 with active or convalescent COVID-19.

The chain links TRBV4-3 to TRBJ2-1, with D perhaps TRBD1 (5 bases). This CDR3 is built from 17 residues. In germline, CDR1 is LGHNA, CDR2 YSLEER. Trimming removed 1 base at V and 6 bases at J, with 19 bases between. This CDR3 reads CASSQGARQGSGNEQFF. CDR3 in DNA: TGCGCCAGCAGCCAAGGGGCTCGGCAGGGAAGTGGCAATGAGCAGTTCTTC.

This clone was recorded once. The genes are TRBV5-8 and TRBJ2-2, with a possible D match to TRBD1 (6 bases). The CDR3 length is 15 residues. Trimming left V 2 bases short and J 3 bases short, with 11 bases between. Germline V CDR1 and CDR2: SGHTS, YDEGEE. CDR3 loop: CASSFTDRHTGELFF. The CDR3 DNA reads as TGTGCCAGCAGCTTTACGGACAGACACACCGGGGAGCTGTTTTTT. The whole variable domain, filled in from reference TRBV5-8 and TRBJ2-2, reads EAGVTQSPTHLIKTRGQQATLRCSPISGHTSVYWYQQALGLGLQFLLWYDEGEERNRGNFPPRFSGRQFPNYSSELNVNALELEDSALYLCASSFTDRHTGELFFGEGSRLTVL.

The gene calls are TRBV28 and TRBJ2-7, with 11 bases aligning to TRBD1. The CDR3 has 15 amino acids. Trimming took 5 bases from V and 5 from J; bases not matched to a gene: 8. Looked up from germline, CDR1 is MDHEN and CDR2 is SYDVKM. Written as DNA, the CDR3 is TGTGCCAGCAGTCCGGCCGGACAGGGGGCCAACGAGCAGTACTTC. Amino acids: CASSPAGQGANEQYF.

The CDR3 here is CASSLFGLANTGELFF. The CDR3 bases are TGTGCCAGCAGCTTGTTCGGTCTAGCGAACACCGGGGAGCTGTTTTTT. The gene calls are TRBV5-4 and TRBJ2-2; D remains unclear. The CDR3 contains 16 residues. The germline V gene has CDR1 SGHNT and CDR2 YYREEE (reference sequence). V shed 1 base and J shed 0 bases, with 10 bases lying between them.

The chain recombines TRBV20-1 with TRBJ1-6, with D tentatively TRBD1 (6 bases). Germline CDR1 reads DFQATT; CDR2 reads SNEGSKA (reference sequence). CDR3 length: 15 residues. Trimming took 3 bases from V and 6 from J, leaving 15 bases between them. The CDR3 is CSASRSGAINSPLHF. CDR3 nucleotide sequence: TGCAGTGCTAGTCGATCAGGGGCTATTAATTCACCCCTCCACTTT.

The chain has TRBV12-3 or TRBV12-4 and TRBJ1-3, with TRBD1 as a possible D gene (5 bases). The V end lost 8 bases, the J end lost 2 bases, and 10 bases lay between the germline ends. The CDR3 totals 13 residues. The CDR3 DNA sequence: TGTGCCAGCCGGGGGGTAGCTGGAAACACCATATATTTT. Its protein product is CASRGVAGNTIYF.

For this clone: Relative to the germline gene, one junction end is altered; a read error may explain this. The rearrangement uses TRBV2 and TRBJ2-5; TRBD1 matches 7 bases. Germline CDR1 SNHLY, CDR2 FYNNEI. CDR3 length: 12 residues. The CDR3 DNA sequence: TGTGCCAGCAGTAACCCCCGGGACAGCCCGGACTTC. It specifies CASSNPRDSPDF.

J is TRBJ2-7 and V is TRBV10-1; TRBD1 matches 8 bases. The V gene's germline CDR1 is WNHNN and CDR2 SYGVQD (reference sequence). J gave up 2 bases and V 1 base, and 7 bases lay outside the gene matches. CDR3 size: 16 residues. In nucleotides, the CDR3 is TGCGCCAGCAGTGAGTGTGGCAGGGGGCTTCCCTACGAGCAGTACGTC. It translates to CASSECGRGLPYEQYV.

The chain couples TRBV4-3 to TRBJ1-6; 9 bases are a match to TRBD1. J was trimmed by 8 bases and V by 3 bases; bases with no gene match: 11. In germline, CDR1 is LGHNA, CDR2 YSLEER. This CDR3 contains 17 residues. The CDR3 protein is CASSQPNDGQGHSPLHF. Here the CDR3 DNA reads TGCGCCAGCAGCCAGCCTAACGACGGACAGGGGCATTCACCCCTCCACTTT.

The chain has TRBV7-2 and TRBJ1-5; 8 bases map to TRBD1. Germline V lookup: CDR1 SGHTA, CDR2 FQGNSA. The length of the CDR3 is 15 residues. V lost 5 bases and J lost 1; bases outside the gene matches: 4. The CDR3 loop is CASSLRTGSNQPQHF. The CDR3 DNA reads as TGTGCCAGCAGCCTCCGGACAGGGAGCAATCAGCCCCAGCATTTT.

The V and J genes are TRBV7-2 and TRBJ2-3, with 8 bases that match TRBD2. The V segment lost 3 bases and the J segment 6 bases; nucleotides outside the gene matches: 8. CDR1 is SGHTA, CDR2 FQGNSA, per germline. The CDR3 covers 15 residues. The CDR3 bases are TGTGCCAGCAGCTTTTTCGGGGGGGCCGGGGATACGCAGTATTTT. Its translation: CASSFFGGAGDTQYF.

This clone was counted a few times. The CDR3 sequence: CTSSQPARVHHGYTF. CDR3 nucleotide sequence: TGCACCAGCAGCCAACCGGCCAGGGTGCACCATGGCTACACCTTC. The chain joins TRBV1 to TRBJ1-2; TRBD1 is taken as the D call from the table, unchecked against the DNA. TRBV1 is a pseudogene locus. The CDR3 spans 15 residues.

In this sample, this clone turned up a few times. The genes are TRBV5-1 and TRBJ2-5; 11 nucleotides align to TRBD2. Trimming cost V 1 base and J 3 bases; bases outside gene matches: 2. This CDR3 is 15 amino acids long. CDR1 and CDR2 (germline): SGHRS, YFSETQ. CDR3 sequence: CASSLTTSGEETQYF. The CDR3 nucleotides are TGCGCCAGCAGCTTGACGACTAGCGGGGAAGAGACCCAGTACTTC.

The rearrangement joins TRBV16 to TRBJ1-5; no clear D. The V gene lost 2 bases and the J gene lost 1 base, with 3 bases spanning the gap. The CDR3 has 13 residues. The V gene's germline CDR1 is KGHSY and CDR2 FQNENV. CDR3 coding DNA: TGTGCCAGCAGCCAAGGCAGCAATCAGCCCCAGCATTTT. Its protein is CASSQGSNQPQHF.

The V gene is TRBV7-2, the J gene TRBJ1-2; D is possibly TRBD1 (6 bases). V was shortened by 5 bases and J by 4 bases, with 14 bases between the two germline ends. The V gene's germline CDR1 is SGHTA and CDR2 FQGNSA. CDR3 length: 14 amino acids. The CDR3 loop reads CASSPTYRVYGYTF. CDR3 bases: TGTGCCAGCAGCCCAACGTACAGGGTCTATGGCTACACCTTC.